The rows below give T cell receptor beta chains drawn from one sample of a study of neurological immune-mediated disorders. A single record per CDR3 protein comes from TCRdb applying MiXCR to the 5' RACE reads. This table has more than 70,000 distinct CDR3 sequences, about 15% appearing once. The specimen sequenced was PBMCs. The receptors come from a woman between 40 and 55 years old in good health. Both conserved end residues are part of each CDR3. The D gene is left open where the match is weak. Clone size is stated in some rows and not others, as once, few, many or a class when expanded.

d_gene	v_gene	j_gene	abundance	CDR3aa	CDR3nt
NA	TRBV4-1	TRBJ2-4	many	CASSQVGGQIAKNIQYF	TGCGCCAGCAGCCAAGTAGGGGGACAAATAGCCAAAAACATTCAGTACTTC
NA	TRBV6-2/TRBV6-3	TRBJ1-2	many	CASSYLSQRYYGYTF	TGTGCCAGCAGTTACCTATCACAGCGATACTATGGCTACACCTTC
NA	TRBV9	TRBJ1-1	many	CASSDVANTEAFF	TGTGCCAGCAGCGACGTGGCTAACACTGAAGCTTTCTTT
NA	TRBV6-2/TRBV6-3	TRBJ1-2	many	CASTTGGNYGYTF	TGTGCCAGCACCACCGGAGGGAATTATGGCTACACCTTC
TRBD2	TRBV2	TRBJ2-3	many	CASSVSGAGGGTQYF	TGTGCCAGCAGTGTCTCCGGAGCGGGGGGAGGTACGCAGTATTTT
NA	TRBV6-2/TRBV6-3	TRBJ1-1	many	CASSYSGRGAFF	TGTGCCAGCAGTTACTCCGGCAGGGGAGCTTTCTTT
NA	TRBV6-6	TRBJ2-4	many	CASSYSFAREKNIQYF	TGTGCCAGCAGTTACTCATTTGCCAGGGAGAAAAACATTCAGTACTTC
NA	TRBV6-6	TRBJ1-5	NA	CANTLRGGRDSNQPQHF	TGTGCCAACACCCTACGCGGGGGGAGGGATAGCAATCAGCCACAGCATTTT
NA	TRBV7-2	TRBJ2-7	many	CASSIRDDYEQYF	TGTGCCAGCAGCATCCGGGACGACTACGAGCAGTACTTC
NA	TRBV20-1	TRBJ2-1	many	CSARPTTFNEQFF	TGCAGTGCTCGTCCGACTACGTTCAATGAGCAGTTCTTC
NA	TRBV20-1	TRBJ2-7	NA	CSARDLTRGVSYEQYF	TGCAGTGCTAGAGATCTTACCAGGGGGGTTTCCTACGAGCAGTACTTC
NA	TRBV27	TRBJ1-5	many	CASSSRGGNQPQHF	TGTGCCAGCAGTTCCAGGGGTGGCAATCAGCCCCAGCATTTT
NA	TRBV20-1	TRBJ1-5	many	CSASAPTEDYQPQHF	TGCAGTGCTAGTGCGCCGACGGAGGATTATCAGCCCCAGCATTTT
NA	TRBV7-9	TRBJ1-1	NA	CASTAGATEAFF	TGTGCCAGCACAGCAGGGGCCACTGAAGCTTTCTTT
NA	TRBV29-1	TRBJ1-2	NA	CSVVAGTRGYTF	TGCAGCGTTGTGGCGGGGACGAGGGGCTACACCTTC
TRBD2	TRBV27	TRBJ2-2	many	CASRSSGGHGELFF	TGTGCCAGCAGGTCTAGCGGGGGACACGGGGAGCTGTTTTTT
TRBD1	TRBV7-2	TRBJ2-5	many	CASILDRDQETQYF	TGTGCCAGCATCCTCGACAGGGATCAAGAGACCCAGTACTTC
TRBD2	TRBV7-9	TRBJ2-3	NA	CASSLDGGGNTQYF	TGTGCCAGCAGCCTCGACGGGGGGGGAAATACGCAGTATTTT
TRBD2	TRBV3-1	TRBJ2-5	NA	CASSQDERAGDKGSQYF	TGTGCCAGCAGCCAAGATGAGAGAGCGGGGGACAAAGGGTCCCAGTACTTC
NA	TRBV10-3	TRBJ1-1	many	CATRQAEGTEAFF	TGTGCCACGAGACAGGCGGAGGGGACTGAAGCTTTCTTT
NA	TRBV5-1	TRBJ2-1	many	CASSLDWGAGYNEQFF	TGCGCCAGCAGCTTGGATTGGGGGGCGGGCTACAATGAGCAGTTCTTC
TRBD2	TRBV4-2	TRBJ2-5	many	CASSRRLAGGQETQYF	TGTGCCAGCAGCCGCCGACTGGCGGGGGGCCAAGAGACCCAGTACTTC
TRBD1	TRBV12-3/TRBV12-4	TRBJ2-1	few	CASSFGRGKREQFF	TGTGCCAGCAGTTTTGGCAGGGGGAAGAGGGAGCAGTTCTTC
NA	TRBV20-1	TRBJ1-1	many	CSARVSGLNTEAFF	TGCAGTGCTAGAGTCTCTGGGCTGAACACTGAAGCTTTCTTT
NA	TRBV18	TRBJ1-4	many	CASAPGHVTNEKLFF	TGTGCCAGCGCGCCGGGCCACGTAACTAATGAAAAACTGTTTTTT
NA	TRBV5-1	TRBJ1-1	many	CASSLGPGDTEAFF	TGCGCCAGCAGCTTGGGGCCCGGGGACACTGAAGCTTTCTTT
NA	TRBV6-1	TRBJ1-2	NA	CASSEGGGYTF	TGTGCCAGCAGTGAAGGCGGTGGCTACACCTTC
TRBD1	TRBV5-1	TRBJ1-3	many	CASSLQGAAGNTIYF	TGCGCCAGCAGCTTGCAGGGGGCGGCTGGAAACACCATATATTTT
NA	TRBV12-3/TRBV12-4	TRBJ1-3	many	CASSFPRSGATQDTIYF	TGTGCCAGCAGTTTCCCAAGGTCGGGGGCCACGCAAGACACCATATATTTT
TRBD1	TRBV5-1	TRBJ2-2	many	CASSSLGQGATGELFF	TGCGCCAGCAGCTCCCTAGGACAGGGGGCTACCGGGGAGCTGTTTTTT
TRBD2	TRBV6-2/TRBV6-3	TRBJ2-2	many	CASSSPGGLQAGELFF	TGTGCCAGCAGCTCCCCGGGGGGACTCCAAGCCGGGGAGCTGTTTTTT
NA	TRBV5-1	TRBJ2-1	many	CASSLKTDRLEQFF	TGCGCCAGCAGCTTAAAGACCGACAGGTTAGAGCAGTTCTTC
NA	TRBV5-1	TRBJ2-7	many	CASSWGQGYEQYF	TGCGCCAGCAGCTGGGGGCAGGGTTACGAGCAGTACTTC
NA	TRBV5-5	TRBJ1-2	many	CASSLLGIYGYTF	TGTGCCAGCAGCTTGCTGGGCATCTATGGCTACACCTTC
NA	TRBV5-4	TRBJ2-5	many	CASSPSLTQETQYF	TGTGCCAGCAGCCCGTCATTAACCCAAGAGACCCAGTACTTC
NA	TRBV20-1	TRBJ2-1	few	CSASKQTYNAEQFF	TGCAGTGCTAGTAAACAGACTTACAATGCTGAGCAGTTCTTC
NA	TRBV6-6	TRBJ1-5	many	CASSPTSGNSNQPQHF	TGTGCCAGCAGCCCTACCAGCGGGAATAGCAATCAGCCCCAGCATTTT
NA	TRBV28	TRBJ1-2	many	CASNGRGTGYTF	TGTGCCAGCAATGGCCGGGGAACCGGCTACACCTTC
NA	TRBV12-3/TRBV12-4	TRBJ1-1	many	CASSPTHRTEAFF	TGTGCCAGCAGTCCGACCCACAGGACTGAAGCTTTCTTT
TRBD2	TRBV6-5	TRBJ2-5	NA	CASSYSPGGTQYF	TGTGCCAGCAGTTACTCCCCGGGGGGGACCCAGTACTTC
NA	TRBV18	TRBJ2-4	NA	CASSPPSGKKNIQYF	TGTGCCAGCTCACCACCGTCTGGGAAGAAAAACATTCAGTACTTC
NA	TRBV28	TRBJ1-1	many	CASVVGTEAFF	TGTGCCAGCGTCGTGGGCACTGAAGCTTTCTTT
NA	TRBV29-1	TRBJ1-2	many	CSVEVRGVGNYGYTF	TGCAGCGTTGAAGTAAGGGGGGTTGGTAACTATGGCTACACCTTC
TRBD2	TRBV9	TRBJ2-6	few	CASSALGSGGSSGDNVLTF	TGTGCCAGCAGCGCATTGGGTAGCGGGGGGTCCTCTGGGGACAACGTCCTGACTTTC
NA	TRBV15	TRBJ2-7	many	CATSREPDRSDSSSYEQYF	TGTGCCACCAGCAGAGAACCTGACCGTTCGGACAGCAGCTCCTACGAGCAGTACTTC
NA	TRBV20-1	TRBJ1-4	many	CSASVPGNNEKLFF	TGCAGTGCCTCCGTTCCCGGGAACAATGAAAAACTGTTTTTT
TRBD2	TRBV5-1	TRBJ2-2	NA	CASRTSGSLWELFF	TGCGCCAGCAGGACTAGCGGATCCTTGTGGGAGCTGTTTTTT
NA	TRBV28	TRBJ2-3	many	CASSPGLASTDTQYF	TGTGCCAGCAGCCCTGGGCTGGCTAGCACAGATACGCAGTATTTT